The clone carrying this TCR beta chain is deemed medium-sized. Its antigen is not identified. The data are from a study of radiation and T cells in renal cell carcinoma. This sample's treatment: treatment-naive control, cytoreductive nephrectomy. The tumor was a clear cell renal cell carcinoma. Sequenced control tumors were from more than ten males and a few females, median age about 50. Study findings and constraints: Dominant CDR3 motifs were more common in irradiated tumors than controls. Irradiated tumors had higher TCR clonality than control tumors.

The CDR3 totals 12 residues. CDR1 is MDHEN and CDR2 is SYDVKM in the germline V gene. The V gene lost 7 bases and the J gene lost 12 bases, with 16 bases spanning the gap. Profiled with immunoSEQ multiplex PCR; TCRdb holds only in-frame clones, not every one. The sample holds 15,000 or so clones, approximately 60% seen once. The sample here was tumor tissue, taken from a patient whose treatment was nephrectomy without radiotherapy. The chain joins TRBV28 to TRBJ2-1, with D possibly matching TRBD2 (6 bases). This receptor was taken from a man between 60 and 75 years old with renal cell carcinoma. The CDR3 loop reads CASTPPRGRQFF. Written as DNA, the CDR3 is TGTGCCAGCACCCCTCCTCGGGGGAGGCAGTTCTTC.